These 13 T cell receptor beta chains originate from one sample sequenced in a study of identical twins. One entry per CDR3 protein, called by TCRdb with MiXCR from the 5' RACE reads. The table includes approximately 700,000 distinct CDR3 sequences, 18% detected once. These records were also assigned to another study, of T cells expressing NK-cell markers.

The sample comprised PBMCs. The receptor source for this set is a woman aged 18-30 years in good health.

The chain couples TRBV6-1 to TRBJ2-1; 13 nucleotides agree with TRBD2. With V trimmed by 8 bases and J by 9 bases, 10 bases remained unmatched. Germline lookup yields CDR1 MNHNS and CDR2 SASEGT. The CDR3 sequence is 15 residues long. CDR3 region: CASRTSGRAQVEQFF. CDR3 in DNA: TGTGCCAGCCGCACTAGCGGGAGGGCCCAGGTTGAGCAGTTCTTC.

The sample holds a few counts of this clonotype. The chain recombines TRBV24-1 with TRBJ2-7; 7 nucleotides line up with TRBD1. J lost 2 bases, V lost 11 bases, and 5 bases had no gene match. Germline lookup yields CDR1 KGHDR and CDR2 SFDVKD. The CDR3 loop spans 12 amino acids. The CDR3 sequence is CAIKQGTYEQYF. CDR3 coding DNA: TGTGCCATCAAACAGGGGACCTACGAGCAGTACTTC.

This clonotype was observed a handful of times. The CDR3 protein is CASRRGDPNTGELFF. DNA for the CDR3: TGCGCCAGCAGGCGGGGGGATCCGAACACCGGGGAGCTGTTTTTT. V and J are TRBV5-1 and TRBJ2-2; 8 bases agree with TRBD2. Germline trimming cut 5 bases from V and 0 bases from J; bases unmatched to any gene: 3. This CDR3 contains 15 residues. Germline CDR1 is SGHRS and CDR2 is YFSETQ.

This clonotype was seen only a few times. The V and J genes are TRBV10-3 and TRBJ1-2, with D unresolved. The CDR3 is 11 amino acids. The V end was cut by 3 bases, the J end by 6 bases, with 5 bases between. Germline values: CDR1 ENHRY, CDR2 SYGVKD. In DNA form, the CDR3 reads TGTGCCATCAGTGATGCACATGGCTACACCTTC. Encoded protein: CAISDAHGYTF.

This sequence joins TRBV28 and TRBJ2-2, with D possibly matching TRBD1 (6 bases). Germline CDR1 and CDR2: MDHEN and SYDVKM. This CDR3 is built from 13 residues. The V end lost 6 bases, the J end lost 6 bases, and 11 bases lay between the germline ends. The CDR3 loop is CASSWTVSGELFF. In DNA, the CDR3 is TGTGCCAGCAGCTGGACAGTATCCGGGGAGCTGTTTTTT.

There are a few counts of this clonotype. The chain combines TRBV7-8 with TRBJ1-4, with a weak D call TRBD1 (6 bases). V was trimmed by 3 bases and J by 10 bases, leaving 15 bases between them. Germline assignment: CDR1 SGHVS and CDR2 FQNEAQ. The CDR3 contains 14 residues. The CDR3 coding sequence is TGTGCCAGCAGCTTTGGTTCAGGAGGGGGAAAACTGTTTTTT. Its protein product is CASSFGSGGGKLFF.

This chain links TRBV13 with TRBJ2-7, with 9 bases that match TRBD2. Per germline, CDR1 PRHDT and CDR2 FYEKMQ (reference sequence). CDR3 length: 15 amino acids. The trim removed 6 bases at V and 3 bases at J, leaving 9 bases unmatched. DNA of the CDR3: TGTGCCAGCAGGCGCTCCGGGACTAGCCGCTACGAGCAGTACTTC. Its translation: CASRRSGTSRYEQYF.

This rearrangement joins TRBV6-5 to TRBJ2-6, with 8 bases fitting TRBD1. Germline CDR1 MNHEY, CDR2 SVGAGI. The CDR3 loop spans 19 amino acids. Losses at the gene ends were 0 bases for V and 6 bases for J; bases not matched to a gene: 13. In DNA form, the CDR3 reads TGTGCCAGCAGTTACTCGCCCCGGACAGGGTCCCTCGAGGCCAACGTCCTGACTTTC. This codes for CASSYSPRTGSLEANVLTF.

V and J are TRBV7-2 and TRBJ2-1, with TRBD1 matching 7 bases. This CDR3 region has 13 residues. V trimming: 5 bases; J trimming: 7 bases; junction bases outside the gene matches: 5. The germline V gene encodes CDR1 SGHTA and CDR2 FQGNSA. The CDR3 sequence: CASSPGQANEQFF. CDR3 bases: TGTGCCAGCAGCCCAGGACAGGCTAATGAGCAGTTCTTC.

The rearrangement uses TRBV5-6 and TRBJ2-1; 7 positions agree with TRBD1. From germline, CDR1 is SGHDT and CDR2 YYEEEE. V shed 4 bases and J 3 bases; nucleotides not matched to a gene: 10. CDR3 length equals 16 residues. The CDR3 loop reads CASSLGLGGRYNEQFF. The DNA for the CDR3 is TGTGCCAGCAGCCTGGGTCTAGGGGGCCGCTACAATGAGCAGTTCTTC.

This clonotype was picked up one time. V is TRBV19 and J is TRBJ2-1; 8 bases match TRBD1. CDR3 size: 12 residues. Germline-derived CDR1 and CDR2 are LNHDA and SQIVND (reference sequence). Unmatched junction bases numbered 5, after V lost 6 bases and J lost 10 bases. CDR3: CASRPDRGEQFF. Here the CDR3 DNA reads TGTGCCAGTAGGCCCGACAGGGGAGAGCAGTTCTTC.

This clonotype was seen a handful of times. The CDR3 loop is CASSQTGVDEQFF. The CDR3 DNA is TGTGCCAGCAGCCAGACAGGGGTTGACGAGCAGTTCTTC. The rearrangement links TRBV3-1 to TRBJ2-1, with 8 bases aligning to TRBD1. Looked up from germline, CDR1 is LGHDT and CDR2 is YNNKEL (reference sequence). The CDR3 is 13 residues long. Trimming cost V 3 bases and J 10 bases; bases outside gene matches: 5.

The CDR3, as DNA: TGTGCCAGCAGTCCTGGACAGTTTCGGGCCTACGAGCAGTACTTC. As protein: CASSPGQFRAYEQYF. V gene TRBV27 combines with J gene TRBJ2-7; possible D gene TRBD1, 6 bases. V was clipped by 5 bases and J by 2 bases, with 16 bases between them. CDR3 length equals 15 residues. Per the germline V gene, CDR1 is MNHEY and CDR2 is SMNVEV (reference sequence).